These T cell receptor beta chains were read from a single sample in a study of human CD8 memory T cell subsets. Reanalyzing the 5' RACE reads, TCRdb keeps one entry per CDR3 protein, without DNA. Here the sample table reports 6,000 to 8,500 distinct CDR3 sequences. The sequencing sample was made of CD8+ T cells from PBMCs. Receptors were obtained from a human donor in good health. Both conserved end residues are part of each CDR3. Size is stated for part of the rows, as once, few or many counts, or as a class when the clone is expanded.

j_call: TRBJ2-3
v_call: TRBV20-1
clone_size: -
cdr3_aa: CSARVYDTQYF

j_call: TRBJ2-7
v_call: TRBV20-1
clone_size: -
cdr3_aa: CSAVGSGSAYEQYF

j_call: TRBJ1-6
v_call: TRBV3-1
clone_size: medium-sized
cdr3_aa: CASSQDRRQPNSPLHF

j_call: TRBJ2-7
v_call: TRBV5-1
clone_size: -
cdr3_aa: CASSPRVSSWEQYF

j_call: TRBJ2-3
v_call: TRBV28
clone_size: -
cdr3_aa: CASSQTSGIDTQYF

j_call: TRBJ2-2
v_call: TRBV2
clone_size: -
cdr3_aa: CASSERIAGWAGELFF

j_call: TRBJ1-2
v_call: TRBV11-2
clone_size: medium-sized
cdr3_aa: CASSSQGSYYGYTF

j_call: TRBJ1-4
v_call: TRBV7-9
clone_size: -
cdr3_aa: CASSLVVGQDFF

j_call: TRBJ2-1
v_call: TRBV6-5
clone_size: -
cdr3_aa: CASSWGGTTRSQSSYNEQFF

j_call: TRBJ2-3
v_call: TRBV20-1
clone_size: -
cdr3_aa: CSAPTLAGGTDTQYF

j_call: TRBJ1-1
v_call: TRBV27
clone_size: medium-sized
cdr3_aa: CASSLGSNTEAFF

j_call: TRBJ2-2
v_call: TRBV2
clone_size: -
cdr3_aa: CASTRENPRDLTGELFF

j_call: TRBJ2-3
v_call: TRBV6-2/TRBV6-3
clone_size: -
cdr3_aa: CASSTPPDTQYF

j_call: TRBJ2-7
v_call: TRBV6-5
clone_size: -
cdr3_aa: CASSYASTSGTSVEQYF

j_call: TRBJ2-7
v_call: TRBV7-9
clone_size: -
cdr3_aa: CASSSSGKRPPYEQYF

j_call: TRBJ2-1
v_call: TRBV12-3/TRBV12-4
clone_size: medium-sized
cdr3_aa: CASRAGSHEQFF

j_call: TRBJ2-1
v_call: TRBV7-8
clone_size: -
cdr3_aa: CASSFRLAGGSYNEQFF

j_call: TRBJ2-1
v_call: TRBV24-1
clone_size: -
cdr3_aa: CATSDSGLAGPYNEQFF

j_call: TRBJ2-5
v_call: TRBV11-2
clone_size: -
cdr3_aa: CASSPELPVGETQYF

j_call: TRBJ2-7
v_call: TRBV27
clone_size: -
cdr3_aa: CASSLMWGTGQNYEQYF

j_call: TRBJ2-7
v_call: TRBV7-9
clone_size: -
cdr3_aa: CASSIPGLADSYEQYF

j_call: TRBJ2-5
v_call: TRBV9
clone_size: medium-sized
cdr3_aa: CASSSRGVVETQYF

j_call: TRBJ2-7
v_call: TRBV6-5
clone_size: -
cdr3_aa: CASSYVGLSEQYF

j_call: TRBJ2-1
v_call: TRBV5-1
clone_size: -
cdr3_aa: CASSNVAGGPNNEQFF

j_call: TRBJ2-7
v_call: TRBV12-5
clone_size: medium-sized
cdr3_aa: CASRDSPYEQYF

j_call: TRBJ2-1
v_call: TRBV19
clone_size: -
cdr3_aa: CASSIREGSYNEQFF

j_call: TRBJ2-1
v_call: TRBV5-1
clone_size: -
cdr3_aa: CASSLKLEGQIEQFF